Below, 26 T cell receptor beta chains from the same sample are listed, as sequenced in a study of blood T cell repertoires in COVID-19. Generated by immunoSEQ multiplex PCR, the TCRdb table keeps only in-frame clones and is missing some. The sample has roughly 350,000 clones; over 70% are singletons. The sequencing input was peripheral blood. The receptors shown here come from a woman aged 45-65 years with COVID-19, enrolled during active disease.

The CDR3 nucleotides are TGTGCCAGCAGCTTACAGGGATCGACGATAGATGAGCAGTTCTTC. It encodes CASSLQGSTIDEQFF. This chain links TRBV7-3 with TRBJ2-1; tentatively, D is TRBD1 (5 bases). Per germline, CDR1 SGHTA and CDR2 FQGTGA. The germline V and J ends were trimmed by 2 bases and 8 bases, with 16 bases remaining between them. CDR3 length: 15 amino acids.

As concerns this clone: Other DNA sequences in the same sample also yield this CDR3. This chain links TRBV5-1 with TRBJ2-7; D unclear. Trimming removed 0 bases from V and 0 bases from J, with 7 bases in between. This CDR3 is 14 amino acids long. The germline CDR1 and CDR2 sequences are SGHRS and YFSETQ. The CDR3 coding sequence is TGCGCCAGCAGCTTGGTGGTGAGCTCCTACGAGCAGTACTTC. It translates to CASSLVVSSYEQYF.

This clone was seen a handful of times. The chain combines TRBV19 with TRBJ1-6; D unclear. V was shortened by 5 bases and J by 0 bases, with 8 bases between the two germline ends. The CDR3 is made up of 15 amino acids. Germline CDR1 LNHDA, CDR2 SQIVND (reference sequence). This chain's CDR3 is CASSSSSSYNSPLHF. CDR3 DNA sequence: TGTGCCAGTAGTTCATCGAGCTCCTATAATTCACCCCTCCACTTT.

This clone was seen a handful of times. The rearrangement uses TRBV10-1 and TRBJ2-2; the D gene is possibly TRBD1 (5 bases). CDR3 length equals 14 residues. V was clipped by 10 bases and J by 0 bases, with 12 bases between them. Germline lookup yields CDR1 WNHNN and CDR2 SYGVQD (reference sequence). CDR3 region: CATQGSSNTGELFF. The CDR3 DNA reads TGCGCCACCCAGGGTTCCTCGAACACCGGGGAGCTGTTTTTT.

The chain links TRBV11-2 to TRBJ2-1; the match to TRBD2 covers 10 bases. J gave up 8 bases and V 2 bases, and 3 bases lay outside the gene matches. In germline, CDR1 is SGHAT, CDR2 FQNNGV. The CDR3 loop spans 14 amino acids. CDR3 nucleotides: TGTGCCAGCAGCTTAAGCGGGAGGGCGCATGAGCAGTTCTTC. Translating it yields CASSLSGRAHEQFF. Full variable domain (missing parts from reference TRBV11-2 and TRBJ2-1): EAGVAQSPRYKIIEKRQSVAFWCNPISGHATLYWYQQILGQGPKLLIQFQNNGVVDDSQLPKDRFSAERLKGVDSTLKIQPAKLEDSAVYLCASSLSGRAHEQFFGPGTRLTVL.

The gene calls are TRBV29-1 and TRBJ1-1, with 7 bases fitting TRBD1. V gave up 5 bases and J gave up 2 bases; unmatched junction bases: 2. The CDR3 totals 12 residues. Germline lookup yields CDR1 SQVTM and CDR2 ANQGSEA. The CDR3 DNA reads TGCAGCGTTACAGGGGCAAACACTGAAGCTTTCTTT. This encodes CSVTGANTEAFF.

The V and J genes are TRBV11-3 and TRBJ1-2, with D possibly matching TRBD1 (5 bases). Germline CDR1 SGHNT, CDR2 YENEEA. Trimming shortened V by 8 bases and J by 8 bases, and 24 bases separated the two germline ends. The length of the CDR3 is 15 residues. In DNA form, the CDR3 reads TGTGCCAGCTCCAGAAGCCGGGGACTCGACGGAGGCTACACCTTC. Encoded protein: CASSRSRGLDGGYTF.

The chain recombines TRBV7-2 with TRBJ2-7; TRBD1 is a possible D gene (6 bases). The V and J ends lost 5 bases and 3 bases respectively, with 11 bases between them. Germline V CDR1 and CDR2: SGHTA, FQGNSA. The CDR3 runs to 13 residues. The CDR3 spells CASSTGHIYEQYF. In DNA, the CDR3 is TGTGCCAGCAGCACGGGACACATCTACGAGCAGTACTTC.

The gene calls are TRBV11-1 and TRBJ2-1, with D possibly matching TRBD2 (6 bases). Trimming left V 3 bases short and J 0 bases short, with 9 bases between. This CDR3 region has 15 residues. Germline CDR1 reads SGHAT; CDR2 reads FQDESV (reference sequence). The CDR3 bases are TGTGCCAGCAGCTTCGAGGACTACTCCTACAATGAGCAGTTCTTC. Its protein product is CASSFEDYSYNEQFF. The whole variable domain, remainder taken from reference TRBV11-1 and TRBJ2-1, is EAEVAQSPRYKITEKSQAVAFWCDPISGHATLYWYRQILGQGPELLVQFQDESVVDDSQLPKDRFSAERLKGVDSTLKIQPAELGDSAMYLCASSFEDYSYNEQFFGPGTRLTVL.

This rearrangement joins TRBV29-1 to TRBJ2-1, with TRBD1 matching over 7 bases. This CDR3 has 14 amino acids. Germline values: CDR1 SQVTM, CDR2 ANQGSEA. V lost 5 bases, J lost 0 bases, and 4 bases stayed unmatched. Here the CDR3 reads CSVMGQSSYNEQFF. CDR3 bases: TGCAGCGTTATGGGACAGAGCTCCTACAATGAGCAGTTCTTC.

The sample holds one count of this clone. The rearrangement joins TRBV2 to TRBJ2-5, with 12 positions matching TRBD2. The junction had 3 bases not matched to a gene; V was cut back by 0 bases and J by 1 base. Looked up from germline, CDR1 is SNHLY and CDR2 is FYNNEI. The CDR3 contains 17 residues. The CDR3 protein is CASSEAGLAGFQETQYF. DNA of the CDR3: TGTGCCAGCAGTGAAGCCGGACTAGCGGGGTTCCAAGAGACCCAGTACTTC.

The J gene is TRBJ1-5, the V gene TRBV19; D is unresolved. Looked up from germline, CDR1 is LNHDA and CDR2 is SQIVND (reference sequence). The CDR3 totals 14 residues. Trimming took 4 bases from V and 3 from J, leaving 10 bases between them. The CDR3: CASSSWAVNQPQHF. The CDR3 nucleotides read TGTGCCAGTAGTAGTTGGGCAGTCAATCAGCCCCAGCATTTT.

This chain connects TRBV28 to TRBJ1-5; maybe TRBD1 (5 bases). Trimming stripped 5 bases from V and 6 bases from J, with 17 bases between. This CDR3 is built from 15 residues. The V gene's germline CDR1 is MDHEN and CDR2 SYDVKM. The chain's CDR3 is CASSSGTLGRQPQHF. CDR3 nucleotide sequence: TGTGCCAGCAGTAGCGGGACTCTTGGACGTCAGCCCCAGCATTTT.

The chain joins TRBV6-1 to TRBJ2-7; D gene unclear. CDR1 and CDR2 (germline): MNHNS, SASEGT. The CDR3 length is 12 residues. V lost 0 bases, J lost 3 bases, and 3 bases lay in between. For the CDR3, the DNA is TGTGCCAGCAGTGAAGCCCGCTACGAGCAGTACTTC. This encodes CASSEARYEQYF.

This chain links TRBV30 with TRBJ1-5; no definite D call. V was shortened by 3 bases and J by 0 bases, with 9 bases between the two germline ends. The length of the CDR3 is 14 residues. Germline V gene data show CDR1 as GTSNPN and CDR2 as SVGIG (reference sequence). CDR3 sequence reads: CAWSGTNSNQPQHF. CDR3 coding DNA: TGTGCCTGGAGCGGTACGAATAGCAATCAGCCCCAGCATTTT. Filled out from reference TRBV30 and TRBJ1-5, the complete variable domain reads SQTIHQWPATLVQPVGSPLSLECTVEGTSNPNLYWYRQAAGRGLQLLFYSVGIGQISSEVPQNLSASRPQDRQFILSSKKLLLSDSGFYLCAWSGTNSNQPQHFGDGTRLSIL.

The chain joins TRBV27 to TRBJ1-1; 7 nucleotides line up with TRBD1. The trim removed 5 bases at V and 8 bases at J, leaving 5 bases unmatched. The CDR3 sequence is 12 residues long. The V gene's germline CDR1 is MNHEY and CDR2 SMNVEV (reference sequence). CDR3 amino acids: CASSQGGREAFF. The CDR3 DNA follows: TGTGCCAGCAGTCAGGGGGGCCGGGAAGCTTTCTTT.

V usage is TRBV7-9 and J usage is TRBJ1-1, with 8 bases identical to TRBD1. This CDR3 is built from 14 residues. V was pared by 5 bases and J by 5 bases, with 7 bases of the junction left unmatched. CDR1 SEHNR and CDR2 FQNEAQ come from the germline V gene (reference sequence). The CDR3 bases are TGTGCCAGCAGCCTCGGACAGGGAGAAACTGAAGCTTTCTTT. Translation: CASSLGQGETEAFF.

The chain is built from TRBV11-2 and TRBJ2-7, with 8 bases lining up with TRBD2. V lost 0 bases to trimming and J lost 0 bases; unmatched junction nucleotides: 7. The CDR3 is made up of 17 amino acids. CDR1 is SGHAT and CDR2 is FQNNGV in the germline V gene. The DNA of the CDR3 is TGTGCCAGCAGCTTAGATTTGAAAGCGGGGGCCTCCTACGAGCAGTACTTC. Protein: CASSLDLKAGASYEQYF.

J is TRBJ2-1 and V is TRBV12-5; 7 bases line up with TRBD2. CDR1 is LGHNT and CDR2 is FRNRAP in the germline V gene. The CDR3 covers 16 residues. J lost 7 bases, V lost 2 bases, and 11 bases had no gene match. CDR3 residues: CASGLIGGRARNEQFF. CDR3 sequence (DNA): TGTGCTAGTGGTTTGATAGGTGGGAGGGCCCGGAATGAGCAGTTCTTC. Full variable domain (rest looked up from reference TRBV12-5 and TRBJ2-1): DARVTQTPRHKVTEMGQEVTMRCQPILGHNTVFWYRQTMMQGLELLAYFRNRAPLDDSGMPKDRFSAEMPDATLATLKIQPSEPRDSAVYFCASGLIGGRARNEQFFGPGTRLTVL.

Here the CDR3 reads CAWRAPGRGYEQYF. The CDR3 coding sequence is TGTGCCTGGAGGGCCCCCGGCAGGGGCTACGAGCAGTACTTC. V usage is TRBV30 and J usage is TRBJ2-7, with a tentative D call TRBD1 (6 bases). The germline V and J ends were trimmed by 3 bases and 3 bases, with 15 bases remaining between them. This CDR3 is 14 amino acids long. The germline CDR1 and CDR2 sequences are GTSNPN and SVGIG (reference sequence).

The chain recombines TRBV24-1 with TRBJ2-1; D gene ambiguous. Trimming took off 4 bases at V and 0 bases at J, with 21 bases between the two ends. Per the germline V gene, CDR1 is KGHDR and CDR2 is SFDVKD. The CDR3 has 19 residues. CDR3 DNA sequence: TGTGCCACCAGTGACTTCTACAGAACAAGAACAAGCTCCTACAATGAGCAGTTCTTC. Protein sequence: CATSDFYRTRTSSYNEQFF.

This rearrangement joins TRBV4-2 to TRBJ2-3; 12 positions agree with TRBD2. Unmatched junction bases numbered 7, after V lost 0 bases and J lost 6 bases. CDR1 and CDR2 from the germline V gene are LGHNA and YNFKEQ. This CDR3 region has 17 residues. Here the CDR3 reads CASSQDWLAGGPDTQYF. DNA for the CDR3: TGTGCCAGCAGCCAAGATTGGCTAGCGGGAGGGCCCGATACGCAGTATTTT.

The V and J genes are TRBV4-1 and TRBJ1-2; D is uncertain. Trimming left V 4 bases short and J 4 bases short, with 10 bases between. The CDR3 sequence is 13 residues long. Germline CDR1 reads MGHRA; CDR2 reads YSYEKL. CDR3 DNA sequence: TGCGCCAGCAGCCCCGCCGGAGTCTATGGCTACACCTTC. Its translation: CASSPAGVYGYTF.

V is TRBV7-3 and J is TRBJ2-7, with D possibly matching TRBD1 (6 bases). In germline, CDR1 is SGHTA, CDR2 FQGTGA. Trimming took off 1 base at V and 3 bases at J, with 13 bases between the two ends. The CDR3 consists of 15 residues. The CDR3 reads CASSLNPGAHYEQYF. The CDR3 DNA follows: TGTGCCAGCAGCTTAAATCCAGGGGCACACTACGAGCAGTACTTC.

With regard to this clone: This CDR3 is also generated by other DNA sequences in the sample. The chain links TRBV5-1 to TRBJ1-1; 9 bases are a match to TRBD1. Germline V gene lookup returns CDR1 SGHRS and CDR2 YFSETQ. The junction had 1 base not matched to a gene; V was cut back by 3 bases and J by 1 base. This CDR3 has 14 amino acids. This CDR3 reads CASSSGQGNTEAFF. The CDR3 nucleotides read TGCGCCAGCAGCTCGGGACAGGGGAACACTGAAGCTTTCTTT.

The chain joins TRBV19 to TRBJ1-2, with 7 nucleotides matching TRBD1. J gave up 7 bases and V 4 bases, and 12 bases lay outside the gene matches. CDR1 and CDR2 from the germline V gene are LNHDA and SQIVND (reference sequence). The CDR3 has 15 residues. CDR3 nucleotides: TGTGCCAGTAGTACATTACAGGGGCATCCGAGTGGCTACACCTTC. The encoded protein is CASSTLQGHPSGYTF.